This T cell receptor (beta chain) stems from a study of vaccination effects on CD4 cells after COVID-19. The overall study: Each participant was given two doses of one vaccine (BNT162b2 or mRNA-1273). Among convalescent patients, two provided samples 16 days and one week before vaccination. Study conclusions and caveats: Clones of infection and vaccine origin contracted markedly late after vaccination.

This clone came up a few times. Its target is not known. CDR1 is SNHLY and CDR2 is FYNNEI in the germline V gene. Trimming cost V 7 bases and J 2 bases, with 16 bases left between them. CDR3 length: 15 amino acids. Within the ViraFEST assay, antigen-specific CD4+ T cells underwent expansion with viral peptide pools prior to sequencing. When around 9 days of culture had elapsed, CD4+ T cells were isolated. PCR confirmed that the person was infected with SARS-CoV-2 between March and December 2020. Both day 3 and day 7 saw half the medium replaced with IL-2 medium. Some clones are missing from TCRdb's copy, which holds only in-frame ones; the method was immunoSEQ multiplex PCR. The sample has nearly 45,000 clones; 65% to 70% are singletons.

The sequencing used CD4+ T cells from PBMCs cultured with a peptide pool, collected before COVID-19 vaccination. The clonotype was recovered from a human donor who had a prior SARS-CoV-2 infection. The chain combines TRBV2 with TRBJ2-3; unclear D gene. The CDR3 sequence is CASTTHPFATDTQYF. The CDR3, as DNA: TGTGCCAGCACGACGCATCCTTTCGCCACAGATACGCAGTATTTT.